The entry that follows covers one TCR beta chain sequence. The sample comes from a study of radiotherapy plus CTLA-4 blockade in lung cancer. This CDR3 has 14 residues. CDR1 is MNHEY and CDR2 is SMNVEV in the germline V gene (reference sequence). Deletions cut 7 bases from V and 0 bases from J, with 12 bases between. Clones were sequenced by immunoSEQ multiplex PCR, and TCRdb holds only the in-frame ones, with some missing. The data contain about 110,000 clones, more than 70% of them singletons. The J gene is TRBJ1-1, the V gene TRBV27; D may be TRBD1 (6 bases). This material consisted of peripheral blood, taken from a patient treated with radiotherapy plus ipilimumab. This receptor was identified in a human donor with non-small cell lung cancer that progressed on radiotherapy plus ipilimumab. Some clones in this sample may be carry-over from other donors' samples. CDR3 sequence (DNA): TGTGCCAGCAAAAGGGGGACTCTGAACACTGAAGCTTTCTTT. It is translated as CASKRGTLNTEAFF.